This TCR beta chain was recorded in a study of T cell responses to AZD1222 COVID-19 vaccine. Assay: immunoSEQ multiplex PCR; the TCRdb copy retains only in-frame clones and omits some. The table has 160,000 or so clones, roughly 86% seen once. The CDR3 is made up of 17 amino acids. Germline CDR1 MNHEY, CDR2 SMNVEV (reference sequence). With 5 bases clipped from V and 8 bases from J, the junction kept 14 bases outside the gene matches. The chain links TRBV27 to TRBJ2-1; 11 bases map to TRBD2. The receptor's source is an adult in good health. The input for sequencing was peripheral blood, taken on day 0 of AZD1222 vaccination. The CDR3 coding sequence is TGTGCCAGCAGTCCAAGTAGCGGGAGGGCCCAGTTGGATGAGCAGTTCTTC. Translating it yields CASSPSSGRAQLDEQFF.